This T cell receptor (beta chain) originates from a study of beta chain features in type 1 diabetes. Study-wide results and limits: Shorter TCRB CDR3s, moderately but significantly so, were found in Type 1 diabetes patients in all four CD4+ subsets.

Germline V CDR1 and CDR2: LGHNT, FRNRAP. This CDR3 is built from 13 residues. The V and J ends lost 6 bases and 2 bases respectively, with 9 bases between them. Reverse transcribing all isolated RNA meant expressed TCRB transcripts were sequenced. Here immunoSEQ multiplex PCR was the method, and the copy in TCRdb shows in-frame clones only, minus some. The table includes 100,000 to 150,000 clones, approximately 10% detected once. For this clone: The target antigen is unknown.

The rearrangement uses TRBV12-5 and TRBJ2-3; no clear D gene. Sequenced input: central memory CD4+ T cells from blood. The clonotype originates from a man aged 25 to 45 with type 1 diabetes. CDR3 protein: CASGHPDTDTQYF. As DNA, the CDR3 is TGTGCTAGTGGGCACCCAGACACAGATACGCAGTATTTT.